This T cell receptor (beta chain) was identified in a study of PD-1 blockade in classical Hodgkin lymphoma. Every patient was affected by relapse after autologous stem cell transplantation, while exposure to brentuximab vedotin was not uniform. Classification of best responses gave complete response, partial response or progressive disease. As regards this clone: Its antigen is still unknown.

Measured with immunoSEQ multiplex PCR; TCRdb has only the in-frame clones, and not every one. This table has under 60,000 clones, approximately 70% appearing once. Study outcomes and limitations: Unlike CD8+ TCR diversity, which did not rise significantly by C4D1, CD4+ TCR diversity did.

The receptor was derived from a human donor with classical Hodgkin lymphoma. The specimen was peripheral blood mononuclear cells (PBMCs), collected before the second cycle of nivolumab.

The CDR3 reads CASSYVRSYYGYTF. CDR3 in DNA: TGTGCCAGCAGTTACGTCCGGTCGTACTATGGCTACACCTTC. This sequence joins TRBV6-5 and TRBJ1-2, with unresolved D. Germline V gene lookup returns CDR1 MNHEY and CDR2 SVGAGI. V was trimmed by 2 bases and J by 3 bases, leaving 10 bases between them. This CDR3 is built from 14 residues.